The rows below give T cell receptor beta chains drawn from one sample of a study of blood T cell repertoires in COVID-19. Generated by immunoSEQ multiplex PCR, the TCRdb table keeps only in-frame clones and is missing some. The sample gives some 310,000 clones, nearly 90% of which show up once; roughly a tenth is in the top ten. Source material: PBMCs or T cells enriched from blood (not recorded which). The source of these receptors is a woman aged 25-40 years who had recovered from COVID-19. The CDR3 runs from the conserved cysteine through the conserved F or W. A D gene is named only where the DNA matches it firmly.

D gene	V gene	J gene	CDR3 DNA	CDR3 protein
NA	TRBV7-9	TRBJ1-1	TGTGCCAGCAGCCCCGCCGGGGGGGGAACTGAAGCTTTCTTT	CASSPAGGGTEAFF
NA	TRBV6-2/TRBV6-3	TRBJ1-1	TGTGCCAGCAGTTACGTTATGAACACTGAAGCTTTCTTT	CASSYVMNTEAFF
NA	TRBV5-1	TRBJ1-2	TGCGCCAGCAGCTTGGATGGGCAGGCTAACTATGGCTACACCTTC	CASSLDGQANYGYTF
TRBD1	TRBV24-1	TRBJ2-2	TGTGCCACCAGTACAGGGGGAAACACCGGGGAGCTGTTTTTT	CATSTGGNTGELFF
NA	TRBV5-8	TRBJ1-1	TGTGCCAGCAGCTGGACAGTACGCTCTGAAGCTTTCTTT	CASSWTVRSEAFF
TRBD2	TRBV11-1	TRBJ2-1	TGTGCCAGCAGCCGCTCCCTAGCGGGAGGGGGGGATGAGCAGTTCTTC	CASSRSLAGGGDEQFF
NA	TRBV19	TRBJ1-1	TGTGCCAGTAGTTGGGGAGTGAACACTGAAGCTTTCTTT	CASSWGVNTEAFF
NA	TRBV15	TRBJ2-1	TGTGCCACCAGCAGAGAACGATACGGGAGCTCCTACAATGAGCAGTTCTTC	CATSRERYGSSYNEQFF
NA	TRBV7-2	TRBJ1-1	TGTGCCAGCAGCCCCTCGTACACTGAAGCTTTCTTT	CASSPSYTEAFF
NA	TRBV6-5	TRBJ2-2	TGTGCCAGCAGACCCCAGATCAACACCGGGGAGCTGTTTTTT	CASRPQINTGELFF
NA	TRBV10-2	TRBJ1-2	TGCGCCAGCAGTGAGTCGTGGGACACCCCTTATGGCTACACCTTC	CASSESWDTPYGYTF
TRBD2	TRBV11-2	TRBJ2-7	TGTGCCAGCAGCTCCCAGCGGGGCTCCTACGAGCAGTACTTC	CASSSQRGSYEQYF
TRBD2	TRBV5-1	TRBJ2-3	TGCGCCAGCAGCTTAGGACTAGCGGGAGTGGCAGATACGCAGTATTTT	CASSLGLAGVADTQYF
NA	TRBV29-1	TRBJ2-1	TGCAGAATCCGGGTCTACAATGAGCAGTTCTTC	CRIRVYNEQFF
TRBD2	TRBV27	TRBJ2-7	TGTGCCAGCAGTTGGTCAATCGGGGGGGGCTACGAGCAGTACTTC	CASSWSIGGGYEQYF
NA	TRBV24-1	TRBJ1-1	TGTGCCACCAGTGACCTTCCGGGCACTGAAGCTTTCTTT	CATSDLPGTEAFF
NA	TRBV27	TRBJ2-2	TGTGCCAGCAGTTTAAATGCAGGGATGAACACCGGGGAGCTGTTTTTT	CASSLNAGMNTGELFF
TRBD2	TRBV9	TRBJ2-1	TGTGCCAGCAGCGTAGGCGGCGGGAGTTTAGATGAGCAGTTCTTC	CASSVGGGSLDEQFF
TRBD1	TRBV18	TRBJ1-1	TGTGCCAGCTCACGGAAAGGACAGGAGAACACTGAAGCTTTCTTT	CASSRKGQENTEAFF
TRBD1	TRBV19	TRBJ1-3	TGTGCCAGTAGTGGGACAGCTGGAAACACCATATATTTT	CASSGTAGNTIYF
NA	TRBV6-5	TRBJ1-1	TGTGCCAGCACCACGGGGGGGGCGAACACTGAAGCTTTCTTT	CASTTGGANTEAFF
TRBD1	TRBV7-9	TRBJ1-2	TGTGCCAGCAGCTCCGACCTACCAGGGGGCAAAGGCTACACCTTC	CASSSDLPGGKGYTF
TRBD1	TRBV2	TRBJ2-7	TGTGCCAGCAGTGTTACCGGGACAGGGAGCTCCTACGAGCAGTACTTC	CASSVTGTGSSYEQYF
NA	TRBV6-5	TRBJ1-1	TGTGCCAGCAGCCCCCCAGGGCGCACTGAAGCTTTCTTT	CASSPPGRTEAFF
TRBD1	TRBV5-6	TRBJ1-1	TGTGCCAGCAGCTTTCCCCTACGGGACAGTCGAACGACTGAAGCTTTCTTT	CASSFPLRDSRTTEAFF
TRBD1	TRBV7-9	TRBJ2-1	TGTGCCAGCAGCTTAAGCCGACAGGGACGGAGTGATGAGCAGTTCTTC	CASSLSRQGRSDEQFF
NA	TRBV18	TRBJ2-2	TGTGCCAGCTCGGAAAACAGGGTCGAGAACACCGGGGAGCTGTTTTTT	CASSENRVENTGELFF
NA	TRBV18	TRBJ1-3	TGTGCCAGCTCACGCGGGACGGGAAACACCATATATTTT	CASSRGTGNTIYF
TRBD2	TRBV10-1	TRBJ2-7	TGCGCCAGCAGCTCCGGGACTAGCGTTTACGAGCAGTACTTC	CASSSGTSVYEQYF
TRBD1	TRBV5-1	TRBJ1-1	TGCGCCAGCAGCGTAGAACAGGGGACGAAAGCTTTCTTT	CASSVEQGTKAFF
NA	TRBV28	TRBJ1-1	TGTGCCAGCAGTTCAGGTGAGGGGGAGAACACTGAAGCTTTCTTT	CASSSGEGENTEAFF
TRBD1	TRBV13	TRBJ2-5	TGTGCCAGCAGCTTCACCCAACGACAGGGATGGTTAGAAGAGACCCAGTACTTC	CASSFTQRQGWLEETQYF
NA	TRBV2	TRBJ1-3	TGTGCCAGCAGTTGGGGGGCTGGAAACACCATATATTTT	CASSWGAGNTIYF
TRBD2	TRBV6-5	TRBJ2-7	TGTGCCAGCAGTTACTGGGTGACTAGCGGGAGTGGCGAGCAGTACTTC	CASSYWVTSGSGEQYF